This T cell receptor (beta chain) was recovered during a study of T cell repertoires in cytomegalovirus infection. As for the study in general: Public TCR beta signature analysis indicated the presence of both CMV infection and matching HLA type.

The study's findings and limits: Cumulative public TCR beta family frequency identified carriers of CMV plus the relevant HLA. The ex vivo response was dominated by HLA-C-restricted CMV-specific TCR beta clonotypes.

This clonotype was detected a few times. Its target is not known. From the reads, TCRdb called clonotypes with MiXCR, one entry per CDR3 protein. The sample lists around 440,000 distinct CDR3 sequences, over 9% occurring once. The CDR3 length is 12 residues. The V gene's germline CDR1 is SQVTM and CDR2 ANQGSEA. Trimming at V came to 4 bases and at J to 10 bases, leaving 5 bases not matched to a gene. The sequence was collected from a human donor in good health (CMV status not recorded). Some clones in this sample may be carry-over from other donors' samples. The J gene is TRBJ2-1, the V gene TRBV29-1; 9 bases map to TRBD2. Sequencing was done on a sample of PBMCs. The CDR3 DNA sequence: TGCAGCGTTGGACTAGCGGAAACGGAGCAGTTCTTC. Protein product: CSVGLAETEQFF.